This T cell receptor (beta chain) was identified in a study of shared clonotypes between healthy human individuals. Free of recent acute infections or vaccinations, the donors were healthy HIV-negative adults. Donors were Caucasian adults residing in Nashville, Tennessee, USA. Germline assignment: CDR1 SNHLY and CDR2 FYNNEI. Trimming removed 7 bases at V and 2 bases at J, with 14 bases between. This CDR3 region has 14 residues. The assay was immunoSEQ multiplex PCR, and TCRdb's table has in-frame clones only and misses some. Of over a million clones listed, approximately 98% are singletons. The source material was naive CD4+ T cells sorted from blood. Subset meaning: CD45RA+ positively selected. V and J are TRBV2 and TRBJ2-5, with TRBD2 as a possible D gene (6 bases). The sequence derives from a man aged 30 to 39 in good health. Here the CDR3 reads CASNQGTFQETQYF. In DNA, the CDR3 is TGTGCCAGCAACCAAGGGACTTTTCAAGAGACCCAGTACTTC.